A selection of T cell receptor beta chains follows, all from one sample in a study of T cells after somatic rescue of genetic block. The table came from immunoSEQ multiplex PCR; TCRdb's copy has only in-frame clones and leaves some out. The sample has roughly 110,000 clones; over 80% are singletons. Sequenced: peripheral blood mononuclear cells (PBMCs). These receptors were collected from a woman aged 18-35 years. Each CDR3 is given with its conserved first and last residue. The order of the fields is J gene, D gene, clone size, CDR3 length, V gene, CDR3 protein, CDR3 DNA. D genes are given only for firm matches. Not every row has a clone size; where given, it reads once, few, many or a size class.

TRBJ2-7	.	.	15	TRBV21-1	CASSLGWVGRYEQYF	TGTGCCAGCAGCCTAGGGTGGGTCGGACGGTACGAGCAGTACTTC
TRBJ1-1	.	once	16	TRBV7-9	CASSTPGGARDTEAFF	TGTGCCAGCAGCACCCCCGGAGGGGCCCGGGACACTGAAGCTTTCTTT
TRBJ2-1	TRBD1	.	15	TRBV4-1	CASSLRQGAWNEQFF	TGCGCCAGCAGCCTTCGACAGGGGGCCTGGAATGAGCAGTTCTTC
TRBJ1-1	TRBD1	.	15	TRBV5-4	CASSYGQGLGTEAFF	TGTGCCAGCAGCTATGGACAGGGTTTGGGTACTGAAGCTTTCTTT
TRBJ2-5	.	.	13	TRBV10-3	CAISVNQGETQYF	TGTGCCATCAGTGTTAATCAAGGGGAGACCCAGTACTTC
TRBJ2-7	.	.	17	TRBV7-8	CASSAPIRAPSSYEQYF	TGTGCCAGCAGCGCCCCCATTCGGGCGCCGAGCTCCTACGAGCAGTACTTC
TRBJ2-1	TRBD1	.	15	TRBV7-3	CASRLGTGGYNEQFF	TGTGCCAGCCGCCTAGGGACAGGGGGCTACAATGAGCAGTTCTTC
TRBJ2-3	.	.	14	TRBV5-6	CASSVPHSTDTQYF	TGTGCCAGCAGCGTTCCTCATAGCACAGATACGCAGTATTTT
TRBJ2-3	.	.	18	TRBV12-5	CASGLQLSGATLRGTQYF	TGTGCTAGTGGTTTGCAATTATCAGGGGCGACGCTGAGGGGTACGCAGTATTTT
TRBJ1-6	TRBD1	.	15	TRBV7-2	CASRQPGQGSSPLHF	TGTGCCAGCAGACAGCCGGGACAGGGGTCTTCACCCCTCCACTTT
TRBJ1-5	.	.	14	TRBV2	CASSEVERNQPQHF	TGTGCCAGCAGTGAAGTTGAGCGCAATCAGCCCCAGCATTTT
TRBJ1-4	.	.	15	TRBV11-3	CASSLDGATNEKLFF	TGTGCCAGCAGCTTAGACGGCGCAACTAATGAAAAACTGTTTTTT
TRBJ1-6	.	.	15	TRBV28	CASSPSGAGNSPLHF	TGTGCCAGCAGTCCCTCCGGGGCAGGAAATTCACCCCTCCACTTT
TRBJ2-2	.	.	14	TRBV7-6	CASSLGAAPGELFF	TGTGCCAGCAGCTTAGGGGCGGCCCCCGGGGAGCTGTTTTTT
TRBJ2-1	.	.	14	TRBV9	CASSVRQGYNEQFF	TGTGCCAGCAGCGTTAGGCAGGGTTACAATGAGCAGTTCTTC
TRBJ2-7	TRBD1	.	17	TRBV4-1	CASSQDPRGDRVGEQYF	TGCGCCAGCAGCCAAGATCCCCGGGGGGACAGGGTGGGGGAGCAGTACTTC
TRBJ2-1	TRBD1	.	15	TRBV19	CASSIGQESYNEQFF	TGTGCCAGTAGCATTGGACAGGAAAGCTACAATGAGCAGTTCTTC
TRBJ1-1	TRBD1	once	13	TRBV19	CASSILDRVEAFF	TGTGCCAGTAGTATTCTCGACAGGGTTGAAGCTTTCTTT
TRBJ2-3	TRBD1	.	14	TRBV30	CARSTGRFTDTQYF	TGTGCCAGATCGACAGGGCGATTCACAGATACGCAGTATTTT
TRBJ2-2	.	.	17	TRBV5-4	CASSPRLRAGRTGELFF	TGTGCCAGCAGCCCTCGTCTTAGGGCAGGGAGGACCGGGGAGCTGTTTTTT
TRBJ1-4	TRBD1	.	17	TRBV18	CASSPGQGKGSNEKLFF	TGTGCCAGCTCTCCAGGACAGGGGAAGGGGTCTAATGAAAAACTGTTTTTT
TRBJ2-7	TRBD2	.	15	TRBV7-2	CASSSLAGEVHEQYF	TGTGCCAGCAGCTCTCTAGCGGGGGAGGTGCACGAGCAGTACTTC
TRBJ2-3	TRBD1	.	15	TRBV7-3	CASSRDRTSTDTQYF	TGTGCCAGCAGCAGGGACAGAACTAGCACAGATACGCAGTATTTT
TRBJ1-1	.	.	13	TRBV7-9	CASSFPDRRQAFF	TGTGCCAGCAGCTTTCCGGACAGACGTCAAGCTTTCTTT
TRBJ2-3	.	.	15	TRBV9	CASSVAALFTDTQYF	TGTGCCAGCAGCGTGGCAGCCTTGTTCACAGATACGCAGTATTTT
TRBJ1-1	TRBD1	.	12	TRBV11-3	CASSGTGFEAFF	TGTGCCAGCAGCGGGACAGGGTTTGAAGCTTTCTTT
TRBJ1-1	.	.	12	TRBV6-6	CASIWENTEAFF	TGTGCCAGCATCTGGGAAAACACTGAAGCTTTCTTT
TRBJ1-1	.	once	18	TRBV4-3	CASSQGGGVDRRGTEAFF	TGCGCCAGCAGCCAAGGAGGGGGGGTTGACAGGAGGGGCACTGAAGCTTTCTTT
TRBJ2-7	.	.	13	TRBV7-9	CASSQRGHLEQYF	TGTGCCAGCAGCCAACGAGGACACCTCGAGCAGTACTTC
TRBJ2-7	.	.	13	TRBV5-4	CASSLALSYEQYF	TGTGCCAGCAGCTTGGCCCTATCCTACGAGCAGTACTTC
TRBJ1-1	TRBD1	.	18	TRBV7-8	CASSLYPPRQGLNTEAFF	TGTGCCAGCAGCTTGTACCCCCCAAGACAGGGTCTAAACACTGAAGCTTTCTTT
TRBJ2-4	.	.	14	TRBV19	CASSSRGRTNIQYF	TGTGCCAGTAGTAGCAGAGGGAGAACAAACATTCAGTACTTC
TRBJ1-5	TRBD1	.	15	TRBV5-8	CASSSGDRAHQPQHF	TGTGCCAGCAGCTCGGGCGACAGGGCTCATCAGCCCCAGCATTTT
TRBJ1-5	.	once	15	TRBV2	CASKTRLEGNQPQHF	TGTGCCAGCAAGACCCGGCTTGAGGGCAATCAGCCCCAGCATTTT
TRBJ2-5	.	.	13	TRBV2	CASRRDLQETQYF	TGTGCCAGCCGTCGAGACCTCCAAGAGACCCAGTACTTC
TRBJ2-1	.	.	16	TRBV19	CASSIGGGSIPNEQFF	TGTGCCAGTAGTATAGGAGGGGGTTCGATTCCCAATGAGCAGTTCTTC
TRBJ1-3	.	once	15	TRBV12-5	CASGLQQGSGNTIYF	TGTGCTAGTGGTTTGCAACAGGGCTCTGGAAACACCATATATTTT
TRBJ1-5	.	.	15	TRBV7-9	CASSLRGEGNQPQHF	TGTGCCAGCAGCCTCCGGGGTGAGGGCAATCAGCCCCAGCATTTT
TRBJ1-4	TRBD1	.	17	TRBV5-1	CASSFGAGQGTNEKLFF	TGCGCCAGCAGCTTTGGAGCCGGACAGGGGACTAATGAAAAACTGTTTTTT
TRBJ1-6	.	.	15	TRBV9	CASSVLGGDNSPLHF	TGTGCCAGCAGCGTCCTAGGTGGGGATAATTCACCCCTCCACTTT
TRBJ2-5	.	.	16	TRBV7-9	CASSPKGQASQETQYF	TGTGCCAGCAGCCCCAAAGGGCAGGCAAGCCAAGAGACCCAGTACTTC